The 4 T cell receptor beta chains reported below all come from one sample, sequenced in a study of blood T cell repertoires in COVID-19. Generated by immunoSEQ multiplex PCR, the TCRdb table keeps only in-frame clones and is missing some. The repertoire holds around 39,000 clones, with 81% as singletons. The sequencing sample was made of peripheral blood. The receptors originated from a man older than 75 with active or convalescent COVID-19.

This rearrangement joins TRBV6-2 or TRBV6-3 to TRBJ2-4; the D gene is possibly TRBD2 (6 bases). V lost 2 bases and J lost 0, with 14 bases in between. This CDR3 has 17 residues. Germline V gives CDR1 MNHEY, CDR2 SVGEGT. CDR3 loop: CASSYKPGLLAKNIQYF. DNA of the CDR3: TGTGCCAGCAGTTACAAACCGGGACTTCTAGCCAAAAACATTCAGTACTTC.

This rearrangement joins TRBV2 to TRBJ1-2; D might be TRBD1 (5 bases). This CDR3 spans 14 amino acids. The ends were cut back, 5 bases at V and 6 bases at J, with 16 bases in the middle. In germline, CDR1 is SNHLY, CDR2 FYNNEI. DNA for the CDR3: TGTGCCAGCAGTAGGGACTCTCAAAGCAATGGCTACACCTTC. Its protein is CASSRDSQSNGYTF.

The gene calls are TRBV6-2 or TRBV6-3 and TRBJ2-7; D call uncertain. Trimming took 2 bases from V and 1 from J, leaving 9 bases between them. This CDR3 contains 14 residues. CDR1 is MNHEY, CDR2 SVGEGT, per germline. The CDR3 coding sequence is TGTGCCAGCAGTTACCCGACTGATTCCTACGAGCAGTACTTC. It encodes CASSYPTDSYEQYF.

In its sample, this clone was seen a few times. The J gene is TRBJ1-1, the V gene TRBV9; D is uncertain. This CDR3 is built from 14 residues. Germline CDR1 and CDR2: SGDLS and YYNGEE. V was pared by 0 bases and J by 5 bases, with 11 bases between. The chain's CDR3 is CASSVDHRGTEAFF. CDR3 nucleotide sequence: TGTGCCAGCAGCGTAGATCACAGAGGGACTGAAGCTTTCTTT.